Listed here are 26 T cell receptor beta chains from one sample, sequenced in a study of T cells after yellow fever vaccination. Each CDR3 protein gets one entry after TCRdb re-called the 5' RACE reads with MiXCR. Among about 340,000 distinct CDR3 sequences listed, approximately 12% were seen once. Sample: CD4+ T cells sorted from PBMCs, taken 15 days after the yellow fever booster vaccination. Receptors were obtained from a man between 18 and 35 years old who received the YFV17D yellow fever vaccine.

This clonotype occurred a few times. The V call is TRBV7-9, the J call TRBJ2-7; 9 bases align to TRBD1. Per germline, CDR1 SEHNR and CDR2 FQNEAQ (reference sequence). This CDR3 contains 16 residues. With 1 base clipped from V and 2 bases from J, the junction kept 6 bases outside the gene matches. The CDR3 sequence is CASSLGTGGGPYEQYV. The CDR3 DNA is TGTGCCAGCAGCTTAGGTACAGGGGGCGGCCCCTACGAGCAGTACGTC.

This clonotype appeared once. The chain couples TRBV11-2 to TRBJ2-1, with a weak D call TRBD2 (6 bases). From germline, CDR1 is SGHAT and CDR2 FQNNGV. Trimming shortened V by 5 bases and J by 10 bases, and 15 bases separated the two germline ends. The length of the CDR3 is 13 residues. CDR3 sequence: CASSPAPGLEQFF. The CDR3 DNA sequence: TGTGCCAGCAGCCCGGCGCCGGGACTGGAGCAGTTCTTC.

The chain uses TRBV6-4 and TRBJ2-3, with unresolved D. The ends were cut back, 3 bases at V and 0 bases at J, with 7 bases in the middle. The CDR3 consists of 14 residues. The V gene's germline CDR1 is MRHNA and CDR2 SNTAGT. The CDR3 spells CASSEQPSTDTQYF. The CDR3 DNA follows: TGTGCCAGCAGTGAACAGCCTAGCACAGATACGCAGTATTTT.

The J gene is TRBJ2-7, the V gene TRBV27; the D gene is possibly TRBD1 (6 bases). The V end lost 5 bases, the J end lost 3 bases, and 14 bases lay between the germline ends. The V gene's germline CDR1 is MNHEY and CDR2 SMNVEV (reference sequence). CDR3 length equals 14 residues. CDR3: CASSADRWGYEQYF. Here the CDR3 DNA reads TGTGCCAGCAGTGCCGACAGGTGGGGCTACGAGCAGTACTTC.

This clonotype showed up many times. The chain has TRBV7-8 and TRBJ1-4; tentatively, D is TRBD1 (5 bases). Per germline, CDR1 SGHVS and CDR2 FQNEAQ. V shed 5 bases and J shed 5 bases, with 9 bases lying between them. This CDR3 is 13 amino acids long. This CDR3 reads CASSGGRNEKLFF. The DNA of the CDR3 is TGTGCCAGCAGCGGGGGACGAAATGAAAAACTGTTTTTT.

This clonotype was counted between two and nine times. V usage is TRBV5-6 and J usage is TRBJ2-4; D not certain. Germline V gene data show CDR1 as SGHDT and CDR2 as YYEEEE. CDR3 size: 14 residues. V was pared by 2 bases and J by 2 bases, with 8 bases between. CDR3 bases: TGTGCCAGCAGCTTAAGGGAAACCAAAAACATTCAGTACTTC. It specifies CASSLRETKNIQYF.

This chain links TRBV27 with TRBJ2-1; 9 bases line up with TRBD1. The germline V gene has CDR1 MNHEY and CDR2 SMNVEV (reference sequence). V trimming: 5 bases; J trimming: 6 bases; junction bases outside the gene matches: 8. CDR3 length: 15 residues. The CDR3 coding sequence is TGTGCCAGCAGTCGAGTGACAGGGGGATTCAATGAGCAGTTCTTC. Translation gives CASSRVTGGFNEQFF.

This clonotype was detected only a few times. The chain recombines TRBV5-1 with TRBJ1-1; no clear D gene. V lost 6 bases and J lost 5, with 14 bases in between. Germline values: CDR1 SGHRS, CDR2 YFSETQ. CDR3 length: 13 amino acids. CDR3 region: CASMAGRATEAFF. The CDR3 DNA is TGCGCCAGCATGGCAGGTCGAGCTACTGAAGCTTTCTTT. Complete variable domain (other parts from reference TRBV5-1 and TRBJ1-1): KAGVTQTPRYLIKTRGQQVTLSCSPISGHRSVSWYQQTPGQGLQFLFEYFSETQRNKGNFPGRFSGRQFSNSRSEMNVSTLELGDSALYLCASMAGRATEAFFGQGTRLTVV.

A few counts support this clonotype. This chain links TRBV7-2 with TRBJ2-2; no clear D. The CDR3 covers 13 residues. Trimming removed 4 bases at V and 6 bases at J, with 9 bases between. Germline values: CDR1 SGHTA, CDR2 FQGNSA. The CDR3 protein is CASSSFGSGELFF. The CDR3, as DNA: TGTGCCAGCAGCTCCTTCGGGTCCGGGGAGCTGTTTTTT.

This clonotype was detected only a few times. The chain combines TRBV4-2 with TRBJ2-7; no reliable D call. This CDR3 spans 11 amino acids. The germline gives CDR1 LGHNA, CDR2 YNFKEQ. Deletions cut 0 bases from V and 10 bases from J, with 7 bases between. CDR3 bases: TGTGCCAGCAGCCAAGAGGACGGACAGTACTTC. It codes for CASSQEDGQYF.

The chain links TRBV20-1 to TRBJ2-1, with TRBD2 identical over 8 bases. The length of the CDR3 is 15 residues. Germline loops: CDR1 DFQATT, CDR2 SNEGSKA (reference sequence). The V and J ends lost 6 bases and 3 bases, in that order; junction bases with no gene match: 10. The CDR3 nucleotides are TGCAGTGCCGAGCCCCAGCGGGGGTACTACAATGAGCAGTTCTTC. This codes for CSAEPQRGYYNEQFF.

The chain employs TRBV24-1 and TRBJ1-5; 8 bases match TRBD1. The CDR3 contains 17 residues. Germline V lookup: CDR1 KGHDR, CDR2 SFDVKD. Trimming took 3 bases from V and 4 from J; bases not matched to a gene: 10. The CDR3 region is CATSDRTTGANNQPQHF. As DNA, the CDR3 is TGTGCCACCAGTGATCGCACGACAGGGGCGAATAATCAGCCCCAGCATTTT.

J is TRBJ1-6 and V is TRBV19; D unclear. The CDR3 has 15 amino acids. The V end lost 3 bases, the J end lost 5 bases, and 11 bases lay between the germline ends. Germline V lookup: CDR1 LNHDA, CDR2 SQIVND (reference sequence). CDR3 nucleotide sequence: TGTGCCAGTAGTATCGGACTCGACAATAATTCACCCCTCCACTTT. This codes for CASSIGLDNNSPLHF.

The DNA for the CDR3 is TGCAGTGGAAGGGACGGGACTAACTATGGCTACACCTTC. It yields the protein CSGRDGTNYGYTF. This chain links TRBV20-1 with TRBJ1-2; tentative D call: TRBD1 (5 bases). The CDR3 has 13 amino acids. The V gene's germline CDR1 is DFQATT and CDR2 SNEGSKA (reference sequence). The germline V and J ends were trimmed by 7 bases and 0 bases, with 12 bases remaining between them.

This clonotype appeared a few times. The chain combines TRBV5-1 with TRBJ1-4; D is undetermined. This CDR3 is built from 15 residues. Per germline, CDR1 SGHRS and CDR2 YFSETQ. Trimming took 4 bases from V and 7 from J, leaving 17 bases between them. This CDR3 reads CASSLSPDRSEKLFF. CDR3 coding DNA: TGCGCCAGCAGCCTCAGCCCCGATAGGAGTGAAAAACTGTTTTTT.

This clonotype was seen a few times. The V and J genes are TRBV15 and TRBJ1-1; TRBD1 matches 7 bases. Germline assignment: CDR1 LNHNV and CDR2 YYDKDF (reference sequence). The J segment lost 1 base and the V segment lost 6 bases, leaving 5 bases of the junction unmatched. This CDR3 region has 14 residues. CDR3 bases: TGTGCCACCAGGCCAACAGGGGCGAACACTGAAGCTTTCTTT. Translating gives CATRPTGANTEAFF.

The V gene is TRBV28, the J gene TRBJ1-2; D possibly corresponds to TRBD1 (6 bases). V lost 6 bases, J lost 14 bases, and 19 bases lay in between. The CDR3 extends over 12 amino acids. In germline, CDR1 is MDHEN, CDR2 SYDVKM. Here the CDR3 reads CASSTTTTGGTF. For the CDR3, the DNA is TGTGCCAGCAGCACAACTACGACAGGAGGGACCTTC.

This clonotype has ten or more counts. The rearrangement joins TRBV6-2 or TRBV6-3 to TRBJ2-1; D is undetermined. V was cut by 6 bases and J by 0 bases, with 9 bases left in between. The germline V gene has CDR1 MNHEY and CDR2 SVGEGT. CDR3 size: 14 residues. The CDR3 DNA reads as TGTGCCAGCAGCTATTTGCGCTCCTACAATGAGCAGTTCTTC. This codes for CASSYLRSYNEQFF.

V is TRBV5-1 and J is TRBJ1-6, with D possibly matching TRBD1 (5 bases). CDR1 and CDR2 from the germline V gene are SGHRS and YFSETQ. The CDR3 covers 15 residues. Trimming shortened V by 0 bases and J by 7 bases, and 11 bases separated the two germline ends. CDR3 nucleotides: TGCGCCAGCAGCTTGGATGGCAGGGCGAATTCACCCCTCCACTTT. Its translation is CASSLDGRANSPLHF.

This CDR3 reads CASSSLSGPISKQYV. Here the CDR3 DNA reads TGTGCCAGTAGTTCCCTATCGGGACCGATAAGTAAGCAGTACGTC. The chain joins TRBV19 to TRBJ2-7; either TRBD1 or TRBD2 may fit D (5 bases each). CDR1 is LNHDA, CDR2 SQIVND, per germline (reference sequence). The V and J ends lost 5 bases and 8 bases respectively, with 22 bases between them. The CDR3 covers 15 residues.

The chain uses TRBV29-1 and TRBJ2-4; D call uncertain. Trimming left V 1 base short and J 0 bases short, with 4 bases between. Germline values: CDR1 SQVTM, CDR2 ANQGSEA. The CDR3 is made up of 13 amino acids. The DNA of the CDR3 is TGCAGCGTTGAAGGCGGAGCCAAAAACATTCAGTACTTC. It is translated as CSVEGGAKNIQYF.

At least ten counts were recorded for this clonotype. The chain recombines TRBV5-1 with TRBJ1-6; 7 bases are shared with TRBD1. Germline V gene data show CDR1 as SGHRS and CDR2 as YFSETQ. The CDR3 totals 15 residues. V was clipped by 6 bases and J by 6 bases; unmatched bases: 9. CDR3 residues: CASKQGTATNSPLHF. The CDR3 DNA reads TGCGCCAGCAAACAAGGGACAGCCACTAATTCACCCCTCCACTTT.

This clonotype appeared many times. The chain carries TRBV28 and TRBJ2-4, with D perhaps TRBD1 (6 bases). Trimming removed 6 bases at V and 0 bases at J, with 9 bases between. From germline, CDR1 is MDHEN and CDR2 SYDVKM. CDR3 length equals 14 residues. The CDR3 sequence: CASSSRGAKNIQYF. CDR3 nucleotide sequence: TGTGCCAGCAGCTCCAGGGGAGCCAAAAACATTCAGTACTTC.

This clonotype was seen only a few times. The CDR3 sequence is CASSAAGGEGQETQYF. The CDR3 nucleotides read TGCGCCAGCAGCGCCGCAGGGGGCGAGGGGCAAGAGACCCAGTACTTC. The chain employs TRBV5-1 and TRBJ2-5, with 8 nucleotides matching TRBD1. The germline gives CDR1 SGHRS, CDR2 YFSETQ. The V and J ends lost 4 bases and 2 bases, in that order; junction bases with no gene match: 10. The CDR3 runs to 16 residues.

The chain is built from TRBV7-8 and TRBJ2-3, with D perhaps matching TRBD2 (7 bases). Per germline, CDR1 SGHVS and CDR2 FQNEAQ. Trimming removed 2 bases from V and 4 bases from J, with 16 bases in between. There are 16 residues in the CDR3. CDR3 loop: CASSLRGGPWADTQYF. For the CDR3, the DNA is TGTGCCAGCAGCTTAAGGGGGGGGCCTTGGGCAGATACGCAGTATTTT.

This clonotype showed up just a few times. The chain links TRBV12-3 or TRBV12-4 to TRBJ2-3, with 9 bases identical to TRBD2. This CDR3 has 14 residues. V trimming: 7 bases; J trimming: 6 bases; junction bases outside the gene matches: 8. CDR3: CASNRRGGQDTQYF. As DNA, the CDR3 is TGTGCCAGCAATCGGCGGGGGGGCCAGGATACGCAGTATTTT.